The clone carrying this T cell receptor beta chain was observed once. What it binds is not known. Each patient's relapse followed autologous stem cell transplantation, and brentuximab vedotin exposure varied. The data were taken from a study of PD-1 blockade in classical Hodgkin lymphoma. The study's findings and limits: Baseline diversity in complete responders resembled that of newly diagnosed patients.

Germline V gene lookup returns CDR1 GTSNPN and CDR2 SVGIG (reference sequence). The CDR3 has 12 residues. V lost 8 bases to trimming and J lost 7 bases; unmatched junction nucleotides: 5. This table comes from immunoSEQ multiplex PCR, and its TCRdb copy is limited to in-frame clones, with some not included. Here the sample spans some 15,000 clones, around 80% being singletons. The TCR comes from a human donor with classical Hodgkin lymphoma. The sample here was peripheral blood mononuclear cells (PBMCs), taken before the second cycle of nivolumab. The chain links TRBV30 to TRBJ1-6; 7 nucleotides line up with TRBD1. CDR3 amino acids: CAKQGSNSPLHF. In nucleotides, the CDR3 is TGTGCCAAACAGGGGTCGAATTCACCCCTCCACTTT.